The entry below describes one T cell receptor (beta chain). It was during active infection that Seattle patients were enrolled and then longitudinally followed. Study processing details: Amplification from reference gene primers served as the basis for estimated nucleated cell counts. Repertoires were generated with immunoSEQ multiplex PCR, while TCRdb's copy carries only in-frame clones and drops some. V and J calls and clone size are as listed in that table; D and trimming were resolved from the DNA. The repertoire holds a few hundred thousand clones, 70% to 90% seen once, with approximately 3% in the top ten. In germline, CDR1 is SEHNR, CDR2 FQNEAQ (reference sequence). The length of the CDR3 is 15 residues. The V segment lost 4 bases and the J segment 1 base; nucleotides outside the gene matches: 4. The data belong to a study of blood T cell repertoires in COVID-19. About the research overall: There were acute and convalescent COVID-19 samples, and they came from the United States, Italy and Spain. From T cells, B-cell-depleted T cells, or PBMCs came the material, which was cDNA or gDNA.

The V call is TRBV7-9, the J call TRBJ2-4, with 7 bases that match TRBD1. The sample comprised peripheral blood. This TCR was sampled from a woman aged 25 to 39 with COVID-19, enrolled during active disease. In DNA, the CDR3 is TGTGCCAGCAGCTACATACAGGGGGCCAAAAACATTCAGTACTTC. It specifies CASSYIQGAKNIQYF.